This entry lists 11 T cell receptor beta chains sequenced from one sample in a study of T cells in Graves' hyperthyroidism and ophthalmopathy. Amplification targeted TCR beta CDR3 regions from RNA transcripts. HTBI primers drove first-round RT-PCR of the TCR CDR3. TCRdb ran MiXCR on the multiplex PCR reads and lists one entry per CDR3 protein. The table includes some 690,000 distinct CDR3 sequences, roughly a sixth detected once. Sequencing was performed on blood. These receptor sequences come from a man aged 50-60 years with Graves' hyperthyroidism.

Points on this clonotype: One base away lies a much larger clone, so this may be a sequencing read error. Here the CDR3 omits its conserved ending phenylalanine or tryptophan, so a read error is the likely source. The J gene is TRBJ2-1, the V gene TRBV7-9; 8 positions match TRBD1. V shed 5 bases and J 2 bases; nucleotides not matched to a gene: 17. There are 19 residues in the CDR3. Germline V CDR1 and CDR2: SEHNR, FQNEAQ (reference sequence). The CDR3 loop is CASSPGQGLILQTYNEQFS. CDR3 nucleotide sequence: TGTGCCAGCAGCCCCGGACAGGGTCTCATCTTGCAAACCTACAATGAGCAGTTCTCC.

In its sample, this clonotype was seen many times. The V and J genes are TRBV11-1 and TRBJ2-7, with D unclear. CDR1 is SGHAT and CDR2 is FQDESV in the germline V gene (reference sequence). The CDR3 extends over 14 amino acids. V dropped 0 bases and J dropped 6 bases, with 12 bases sitting between them. The CDR3 bases are TGTGCCAGCAGCTTAGCTAGCCTCCTGGGCGAGCAGTACTTC. It is translated as CASSLASLLGEQYF.

The chain employs TRBV19 and TRBJ1-1; possible D gene TRBD1, 5 bases. Between the trimmed V and J ends, which lost 7 bases and 0 bases, there was a span of 15 bases. The CDR3 loop spans 15 amino acids. From germline, CDR1 is LNHDA and CDR2 SQIVND (reference sequence). CDR3 residues: CASIRYEGLNTEAFF. Here the CDR3 DNA reads TGTGCCAGTATACGGTATGAGGGGTTGAACACTGAAGCTTTCTTT.

The chain has TRBV19 and TRBJ1-1; no definite D call. This CDR3 is built from 14 residues. V was pared by 3 bases and J by 1 base, with 9 bases between. Germline loops: CDR1 LNHDA, CDR2 SQIVND (reference sequence). The CDR3 spells CASSITSRNTEAFF. In nucleotides, the CDR3 is TGTGCCAGTAGTATTACTAGTAGGAACACTGAAGCTTTCTTT.

This clonotype was seen ten or more times. This sequence joins TRBV6-2 or TRBV6-3 and TRBJ2-7, with TRBD2 matching 10 bases. Germline values: CDR1 MNHEY, CDR2 SVGEGT. This CDR3 spans 16 amino acids. The V gene end was trimmed by 4 bases and the J gene end by 0 bases; junction bases not matched to a gene: 6. This chain's CDR3 is CASSSVGLADSYEQYF. The CDR3 DNA is TGTGCCAGCAGTTCCGTAGGACTAGCGGACTCCTACGAGCAGTACTTC.

J is TRBJ2-7 and V is TRBV19; 7 positions match TRBD1. From germline, CDR1 is LNHDA and CDR2 SQIVND (reference sequence). The CDR3 has 14 residues. J was trimmed by 2 bases and V by 5 bases; bases with no gene match: 6. CDR3 coding DNA: TGTGCCAGTAGTCCGACGGGACAGACCTACGAGCAGTACTTC. This gives the protein CASSPTGQTYEQYF.

This clonotype was seen ten or more times. The rearrangement uses TRBV27 and TRBJ2-2, with D unclear. The germline V and J ends were trimmed by 3 bases and 7 bases, with 9 bases remaining between them. CDR1 and CDR2 (germline): MNHEY, SMNVEV (reference sequence). This CDR3 is 13 amino acids long. CDR3 protein: CASSFPFYGELFF. The CDR3 nucleotides read TGTGCCAGCAGTTTCCCCTTCTACGGGGAGCTGTTTTTT.

Details on this clonotype: A much bigger clone sits one base away, suggesting this may be a read error. The gene calls are TRBV5-1 and TRBJ2-1; no definite D call. The CDR3 consists of 13 residues. Per germline, CDR1 SGHRS and CDR2 YFSETQ. The CDR3 DNA reads as TGCGCCAGCAGCTTGGATTTAAACAATGCGCAGTTCTTC. Translation: CASSLDLNNAQFF.

This clonotype was counted many times. The genes are TRBV9 and TRBJ1-2, with 7 bases that match TRBD1. The trim removed 3 bases at V and 7 bases at J, leaving 3 bases unmatched. The CDR3 totals 12 residues. Germline V gene lookup returns CDR1 SGDLS and CDR2 YYNGEE. The CDR3 protein is CASSAGGSGYTF. CDR3 DNA: TGTGCCAGCAGCGCAGGGGGTTCTGGCTACACCTTC.

This clonotype was observed many times. The J gene is TRBJ1-1, the V gene TRBV28; TRBD1 is a possible D gene (5 bases). The CDR3 is 16 residues long. The V end was cut by 2 bases, the J end by 0 bases, with 13 bases between. Germline V CDR1 and CDR2: MDHEN, SYDVKM. The CDR3 protein is CASSLPLTAMNTEAFF. The CDR3 nucleotides are TGTGCCAGCAGTTTACCCTTGACAGCAATGAACACTGAAGCTTTCTTT.

This clonotype was seen repeatedly, ten times or more. This chain links TRBV12-5 with TRBJ2-1, with a weak D call TRBD1 (6 bases). The germline CDR1 and CDR2 sequences are LGHNT and FRNRAP. The CDR3 extends over 16 amino acids. Trimming stripped 0 bases from V and 4 bases from J, with 13 bases between. Here the CDR3 reads CASGLVLGGAYNEQFF. The CDR3 DNA reads as TGTGCTAGTGGTTTGGTACTTGGGGGCGCTTACAATGAGCAGTTCTTC.